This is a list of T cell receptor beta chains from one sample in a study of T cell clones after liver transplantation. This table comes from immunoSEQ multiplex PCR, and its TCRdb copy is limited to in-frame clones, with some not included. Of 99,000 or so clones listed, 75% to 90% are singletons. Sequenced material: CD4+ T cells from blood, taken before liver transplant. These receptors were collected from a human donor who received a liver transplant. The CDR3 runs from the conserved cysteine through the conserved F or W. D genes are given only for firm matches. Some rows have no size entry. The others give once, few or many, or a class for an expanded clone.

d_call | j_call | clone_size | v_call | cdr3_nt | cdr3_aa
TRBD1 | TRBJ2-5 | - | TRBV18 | TGTGCCAGCTCGCTCACAGGGGGCCCACAAGAGACCCAGTACTTC | CASSLTGGPQETQYF
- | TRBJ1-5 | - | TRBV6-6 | TGTGCCAGCAGTTACTCGACCGGGAGCGGCAATCAGCCCCAGCATTTT | CASSYSTGSGNQPQHF
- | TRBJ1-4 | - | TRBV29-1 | TGCAGCGTTGACCTCAATGAAAAACTGTTTTTT | CSVDLNEKLFF
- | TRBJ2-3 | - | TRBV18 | TGTGCCAGCTCACCGGACGGAGATACGCAGTATTTT | CASSPDGDTQYF
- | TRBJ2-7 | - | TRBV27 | TGTGCCAGCAGACGACAGGTGAGCTCCTACGAGCAGTACTTC | CASRRQVSSYEQYF
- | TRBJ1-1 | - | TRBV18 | TGTGCCAGCTCACGGGTTAAGGACACTGAAGCTTTCTTT | CASSRVKDTEAFF
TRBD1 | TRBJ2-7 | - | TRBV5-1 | TGCGCCAGCAGCCCCCGTGGGGACAGGGTATACGAGCAGTACTTC | CASSPRGDRVYEQYF
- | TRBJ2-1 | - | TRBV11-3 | TGTGCCAGCAGCCCCGTCGGTAGTTCCTACAATGAGCAGTTCTTC | CASSPVGSSYNEQFF
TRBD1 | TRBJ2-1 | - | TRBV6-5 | TGTGCCAGCAGTTCCTCCGGGACAGGGGGTCATGAGCAGTTCTTC | CASSSSGTGGHEQFF
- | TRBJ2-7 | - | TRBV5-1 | TGCGCCAGCAGCCGGAGTGTGCAGACCCTGGTCGGATCCTACGAGCAGTACTTC | CASSRSVQTLVGSYEQYF
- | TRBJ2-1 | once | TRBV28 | TGTGCCAGCAGTTTCTCAACCGGGGGATACAATGAGCAGTTCTTC | CASSFSTGGYNEQFF
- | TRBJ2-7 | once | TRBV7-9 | TGTGCCAGCAGCTTAGTCCCGGGAAGCTCCTACGAGCAGTACTTC | CASSLVPGSSYEQYF
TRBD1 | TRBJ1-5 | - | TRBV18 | TGTGCCAGCTCACTGACAGGGAATAATCAGCCCCAGCATTTT | CASSLTGNNQPQHF
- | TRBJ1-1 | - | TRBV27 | TGTGCCAGCAGTTTATTATCCGCCAGTAGGACTGAAGCTTTCTTT | CASSLLSASRTEAFF
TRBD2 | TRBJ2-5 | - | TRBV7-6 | TGTGCCAGCAGCCACGGGACTAAAGAGACCCAGTACTTC | CASSHGTKETQYF
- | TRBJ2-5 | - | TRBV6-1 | TGTGCCAGCAGCCGACAGCCGAAAGAGACCCAGTACTTC | CASSRQPKETQYF
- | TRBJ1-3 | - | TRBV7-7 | TGTGCCAGCAGCGTGAGTGATGCAGCTGGAAACACCATATATTTT | CASSVSDAAGNTIYF
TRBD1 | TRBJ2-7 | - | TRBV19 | TGTGCCAGTAGTATGGGACAGGGAAGAGGGTACGAGCAGTACTTC | CASSMGQGRGYEQYF
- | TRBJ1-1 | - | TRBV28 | TGTGCCAGCAGTCTCCATCCACAGGGAGGCACTGAAGCTTTCTTT | CASSLHPQGGTEAFF
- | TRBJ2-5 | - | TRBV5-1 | TGCGCCAGCAGCTTATCGACAGATCAAGAGACCCAGTACTTC | CASSLSTDQETQYF
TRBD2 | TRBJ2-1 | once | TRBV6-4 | TGTGCCAGCAGTCGGGGACTAGCCCCTAACAATGAGCAGTTCTTC | CASSRGLAPNNEQFF
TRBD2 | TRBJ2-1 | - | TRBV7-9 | TGTGCCAGCAGCTTAACGGCTTCCGGACTAGCGTATCGGGATGAGCAGTTCTTC | CASSLTASGLAYRDEQFF
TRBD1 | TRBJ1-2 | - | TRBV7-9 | TGTGCCAGCAGCTTAGGGGACAGGGGGCAAAATGGCTACACCTTC | CASSLGDRGQNGYTF
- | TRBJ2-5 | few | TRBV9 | TGTGCCAGCAGCGACCCTATGGATAGGGCCTTTCAAGAGACCCAGTACTTC | CASSDPMDRAFQETQYF
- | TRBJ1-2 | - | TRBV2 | TGTGCCAGCAGTGAAGAAGCTAACTATGGCTACACCTTC | CASSEEANYGYTF
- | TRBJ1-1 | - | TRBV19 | TGTGCCAGTTCTTCTGGGGGGTTTAGGACTGAAGCTTTCTTT | CASSSGGFRTEAFF
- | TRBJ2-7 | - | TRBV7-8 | TGTGCCAGCAGCTTTGACAGGTTCGCACCCTACGAGCAGTACTTC | CASSFDRFAPYEQYF
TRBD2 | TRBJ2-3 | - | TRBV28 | TGTGCCAGCAGTTTCCACGGGGGGGTTGCGACTAGCACAGATACGCAGTATTTT | CASSFHGGVATSTDTQYF
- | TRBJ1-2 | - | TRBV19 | TGTGCCATTTCGGCGGCAGATCGGCTCGGCGGCTACACCTTC | CAISAADRLGGYTF
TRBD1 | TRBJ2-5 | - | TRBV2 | TGTGCCAGCAGTGAAGAGGGACAGGGGTCCCAGTACTTC | CASSEEGQGSQYF
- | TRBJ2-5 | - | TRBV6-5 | TGTGCCAGCAGTTACTTGGGGAGAGAGACCCAGTACTTC | CASSYLGRETQYF
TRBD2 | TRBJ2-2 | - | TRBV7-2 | TGTGCCAGCAGCTTAGCACGGACTAGCGGGGGACCCACGAACACCGGGGAGCTGTTTTTT | CASSLARTSGGPTNTGELFF
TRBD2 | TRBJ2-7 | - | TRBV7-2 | TGTGCCAGCAGCTTACAGCTAGCGGGGGGCTACGAGCAGTACTTC | CASSLQLAGGYEQYF
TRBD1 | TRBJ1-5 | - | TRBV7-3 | TGTGCCAGCAGCTTCCCAATGATTAGGGGGACAGACCCAGAGGATAGCAATCAGCCCCAGCATTTT | CASSFPMIRGTDPEDSNQPQHF
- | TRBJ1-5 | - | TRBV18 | TGTGCCAGCTCACTACAAAAACTCCTTCAGCCCCAGCATTTT | CASSLQKLLQPQHF
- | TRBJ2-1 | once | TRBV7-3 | TGTGCCAGCAGCGAATATCGGCGGACACCTGGGGAGCAGTTCTTC | CASSEYRRTPGEQFF
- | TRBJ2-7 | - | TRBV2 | TGTGCCAGCAGTGATAAAGTTTTACACTACGAGCAGTACTTC | CASSDKVLHYEQYF
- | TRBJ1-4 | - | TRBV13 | TGTGCCAGCAGCTTAGGGGCAGTCGAAAAACTGTTTTTT | CASSLGAVEKLFF
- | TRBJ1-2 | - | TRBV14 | TGTGCCAGCAGCCAAGCGCTGGGATGGTCGGATCGGGACTATGGCTACACCTTC | CASSQALGWSDRDYGYTF
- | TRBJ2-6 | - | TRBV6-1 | TGTGCCAGCAGTCAAGCCGGGGCCAACGTCCTGACTTTC | CASSQAGANVLTF
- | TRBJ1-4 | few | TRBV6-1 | TGTGCCAGCACAAAAAGGGGTGACGGTGAAAAACTGTTTTTT | CASTKRGDGEKLFF
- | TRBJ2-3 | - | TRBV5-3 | TGTGCCAGAAGCCCTTATAGCACAGATACGCAGTATTTT | CARSPYSTDTQYF
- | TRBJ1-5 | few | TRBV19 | TGTGCCAGTAGTATGCTTCAGGGAGTGTTCCATTTT | CASSMLQGVFHF
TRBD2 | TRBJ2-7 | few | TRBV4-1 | TGCGCCAGCAGCCAAGTTTTTAGCGGGACGTGGGGGGAGCAGTACTTC | CASSQVFSGTWGEQYF
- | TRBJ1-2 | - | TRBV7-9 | TGTGCCAGCAGCCCACCTTCGAACTATGGCTACACCTTC | CASSPPSNYGYTF
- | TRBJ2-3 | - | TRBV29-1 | TGCAGCGTTGGTCTTACTAGCACAGATACGCAGTATTTT | CSVGLTSTDTQYF
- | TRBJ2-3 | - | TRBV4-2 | TGTGCCAGCAGCCAAGATCCGGGGGCAGCTACAGATACGCAGTATTTT | CASSQDPGAATDTQYF
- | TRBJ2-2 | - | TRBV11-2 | TGTGCCAGCAGCTTACAGGTCACCGGGGAGCTGTTTTTT | CASSLQVTGELFF
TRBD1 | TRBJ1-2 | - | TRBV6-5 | TGTGCCAGCAGTTACCAGACAGGGGCTAACTATGGCTACACCTTC | CASSYQTGANYGYTF
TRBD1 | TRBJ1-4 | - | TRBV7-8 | TGTGCCAGCAGCCCGACCAGGGGGCCTAATGAAAAACTGTTTTTT | CASSPTRGPNEKLFF
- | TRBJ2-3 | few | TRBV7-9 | TGTGCCAGCAGCTTAGCGGGACATATGGATACGCAGTATTTT | CASSLAGHMDTQYF